This T cell receptor (beta chain) was profiled in a study of beta chain features in type 1 diabetes. Overall study results and limits: Within each of all four CD4+ subsets, Type 1 diabetes patients had TCRB CDR3s that were moderately but significantly shorter.

On this clone: What it binds is not known.

Sequenced material consisted of expressed TCRB transcripts (all of the isolated RNA was reverse transcribed). TCRdb keeps only in-frame clones here, not all; method: immunoSEQ multiplex PCR. The data show about 660,000 clones, with 11% to 15% seen just once and approximately 0.042% held by the top ten. The ends were cut back, 8 bases at V and 6 bases at J, with 14 bases in the middle. Germline V gene lookup returns CDR1 SGHTA and CDR2 FQGNSA. The CDR3 loop spans 13 amino acids. This clonotype was obtained from a man aged 18 to 30 with type 1 diabetes. The specimen sequenced was naive CD4+ T cells from blood. This rearrangement joins TRBV7-2 to TRBJ2-1; D not certain. CDR3 residues: CASATTPPNEQFF. The CDR3 bases are TGTGCCAGCGCTACGACGCCCCCCAATGAGCAGTTCTTC.